Listed below are T cell receptor beta chains from one sample, sequenced in a study of blood T cell repertoires in COVID-19. The method was immunoSEQ multiplex PCR; TCRdb's version includes in-frame clones alone and lacks a portion of them. The table includes fewer than 200,000 clones, 60% to 80% detected once. Sequencing was carried out using PBMCs or T cells enriched from blood (not recorded which). The origin of the receptors is a woman between 45 and 60 years old who had recovered from COVID-19. CDR3s include the opening cysteine and the closing phenylalanine or tryptophan. The D gene is left open where the match is weak. Rows may omit the clone size; those that give it use once, few, many or a size class.

D gene: -
V gene: TRBV11-3
clone size: -
J gene: TRBJ2-1
CDR3 DNA: TGTGCCAGCAGCTGGAATAGCGCCCCTCATGAGCAGTTCTTC
CDR3 protein: CASSWNSAPHEQFF

D gene: -
V gene: TRBV30
clone size: -
J gene: TRBJ1-3
CDR3 DNA: TGTGCCATCAGTGAGCGCTCTGGAAACACCATATATTTT
CDR3 protein: CAISERSGNTIYF

D gene: -
V gene: TRBV7-9
clone size: -
J gene: TRBJ1-5
CDR3 DNA: TGTGCCAGCAGCTTAGCCGGGGGACCCGGGGAGCAGCCCCAGCATTTT
CDR3 protein: CASSLAGGPGEQPQHF

D gene: -
V gene: TRBV7-9
clone size: -
J gene: TRBJ2-5
CDR3 DNA: TGTGCCAGCAGCTTAGGTGTAGGGGACACTGTCTTGTCGACCCAGTACTTC
CDR3 protein: CASSLGVGDTVLSTQYF

D gene: TRBD2
V gene: TRBV7-6
clone size: -
J gene: TRBJ2-7
CDR3 DNA: TGTGCCAGCAGCCCCGGGGCCGGGACTAGTCGTTACGAGCAGTACTTC
CDR3 protein: CASSPGAGTSRYEQYF

D gene: -
V gene: TRBV12-3/TRBV12-4
clone size: -
J gene: TRBJ2-3
CDR3 DNA: TGTGCCAGCAGACCTATGACAGATACGCAGTATTTT
CDR3 protein: CASRPMTDTQYF

D gene: -
V gene: TRBV18
clone size: -
J gene: TRBJ1-4
CDR3 DNA: TGTGCCAGCTCACGGAGGACAGAAAATGAAAAACTGTTTTTT
CDR3 protein: CASSRRTENEKLFF

D gene: TRBD2
V gene: TRBV27
clone size: -
J gene: TRBJ2-1
CDR3 DNA: TGTGCCAGCAGTTGGACTAGTTCCAATGAGCAGTTCTTC
CDR3 protein: CASSWTSSNEQFF

D gene: TRBD2
V gene: TRBV5-1
clone size: -
J gene: TRBJ2-1
CDR3 DNA: TGCGCCAGCAGCCTTAGGACTAGCGGGACGGGCAATGAGCAGTTCTTC
CDR3 protein: CASSLRTSGTGNEQFF

D gene: -
V gene: TRBV7-3
clone size: -
J gene: TRBJ2-1
CDR3 DNA: TGTGCCAGCAGCTTAGGAACTAGTAATTACAATGAGCAGTTCTTC
CDR3 protein: CASSLGTSNYNEQFF

D gene: TRBD1
V gene: TRBV28
clone size: few
J gene: TRBJ1-5
CDR3 DNA: TGTGCCAGCAGTGGCGGGACAGGGTATGGGCCCCAGCATTTT
CDR3 protein: CASSGGTGYGPQHF

D gene: TRBD2
V gene: TRBV7-6
clone size: -
J gene: TRBJ2-1
CDR3 DNA: TGTGCCAGCAGCTCGGGACTAGCGGGAGAGGGGGAGCAGTTCTTC
CDR3 protein: CASSSGLAGEGEQFF

D gene: -
V gene: TRBV28
clone size: once
J gene: TRBJ1-1
CDR3 DNA: TGTGCCAGCAAACTTGGGCGGGGGGAGAACACTGAAGCTTTCTTT
CDR3 protein: CASKLGRGENTEAFF

D gene: -
V gene: TRBV2
clone size: -
J gene: TRBJ2-5
CDR3 DNA: TGTGCCAGCAGGGGGCGGCTCATTCAAGAGACCCAGTACTTC
CDR3 protein: CASRGRLIQETQYF

D gene: -
V gene: TRBV6-5
clone size: -
J gene: TRBJ2-3
CDR3 DNA: TGTGCCAGCAGTTACTCAGGGAGACTGAGCACAGATACGCAGTATTTT
CDR3 protein: CASSYSGRLSTDTQYF

D gene: -
V gene: TRBV19
clone size: -
J gene: TRBJ2-1
CDR3 DNA: TGTGCCAGTAGTATTCGGTCGGGACACCAATACAATGAGCAGTTCTTC
CDR3 protein: CASSIRSGHQYNEQFF

D gene: -
V gene: TRBV5-6
clone size: -
J gene: TRBJ1-2
CDR3 DNA: TGTGCCAGCAGCTTAGCACAGAACTATGGCTACACCTTC
CDR3 protein: CASSLAQNYGYTF

D gene: -
V gene: TRBV9
clone size: once
J gene: TRBJ1-1
CDR3 DNA: TGTGCCAGCAGCGCGGGGGGGGCGCGAACTGAAGCTTTCTTT
CDR3 protein: CASSAGGARTEAFF

D gene: TRBD1
V gene: TRBV4-2
clone size: -
J gene: TRBJ1-2
CDR3 DNA: TGTGCCAGCAGCCAAGACTCGAACAGGGGCTCGACCTTGCAGGGCTATGGCTACACCTTC
CDR3 protein: CASSQDSNRGSTLQGYGYTF

D gene: TRBD1
V gene: TRBV2
clone size: -
J gene: TRBJ2-7
CDR3 DNA: TGTGCCAGCGGGGTGGGGACAGACCCCTTTGAGCAGTACTTC
CDR3 protein: CASGVGTDPFEQYF

D gene: -
V gene: TRBV27
clone size: -
J gene: TRBJ1-6
CDR3 DNA: TGTGCCAGCATTGGGCGCTCTCAAGGTTCAATCCACTTT
CDR3 protein: CASIGRSQGSIHF

D gene: TRBD1
V gene: TRBV10-3
clone size: -
J gene: TRBJ1-5
CDR3 DNA: TGTGCCACCCGCCAGACAGGGACCTCGCCCCAGCATTTT
CDR3 protein: CATRQTGTSPQHF

D gene: -
V gene: TRBV5-1
clone size: -
J gene: TRBJ1-2
CDR3 DNA: TGCGCCAGCAGCCCTGACAGCTATGGCTACACCTTC
CDR3 protein: CASSPDSYGYTF

D gene: TRBD2
V gene: TRBV9
clone size: -
J gene: TRBJ2-5
CDR3 DNA: TGTGCCAGCAGCGTAGGATCAGCTAGCGGGAGGCTCCAAGAGACCCAGTACTTC
CDR3 protein: CASSVGSASGRLQETQYF

D gene: TRBD1
V gene: TRBV6-2/TRBV6-3
clone size: -
J gene: TRBJ1-5
CDR3 DNA: TGTGCCAGCAGTTACAAGTTCCGACAGGGCAGCAATCAGCCCCAGCATTTT
CDR3 protein: CASSYKFRQGSNQPQHF

D gene: -
V gene: TRBV27
clone size: few
J gene: TRBJ1-3
CDR3 DNA: TGTGCCAGCAGTTTTAAGCCTGGAAACACCATATATTTT
CDR3 protein: CASSFKPGNTIYF

D gene: -
V gene: TRBV4-2
clone size: once
J gene: TRBJ1-1
CDR3 DNA: TGTGCCAGCAGCCAAGATCGGGGGACTGAAGCTTTCTTT
CDR3 protein: CASSQDRGTEAFF

D gene: -
V gene: TRBV9
clone size: once
J gene: TRBJ2-5
CDR3 DNA: TGTGCCAGCAGCGTAGACGCCCGGGAGACCCAGTACTTC
CDR3 protein: CASSVDARETQYF

D gene: TRBD1
V gene: TRBV5-5
clone size: few
J gene: TRBJ2-4
CDR3 DNA: TGTGCCAGCAGCCCGGGGACCGGGACAGGGTCCAAAAACATTCAGTACTTC
CDR3 protein: CASSPGTGTGSKNIQYF

D gene: TRBD1
V gene: TRBV9
clone size: few
J gene: TRBJ1-1
CDR3 DNA: TGTGCCAGCAGCGCACATAGCGGATCCGCAGGGGGCACTGAAGCTTTCTTT
CDR3 protein: CASSAHSGSAGGTEAFF

D gene: TRBD2
V gene: TRBV27
clone size: -
J gene: TRBJ2-5
CDR3 DNA: TGTGTCAGCAGTTTGAGTACTAGCGGGAAAGGGACCCAGTACTTC
CDR3 protein: CVSSLSTSGKGTQYF

D gene: -
V gene: TRBV11-1
clone size: few
J gene: TRBJ2-7
CDR3 DNA: TGTGCCAGCAGCTTGGGACTAAGGGGGGAGCAGTACTTC
CDR3 protein: CASSLGLRGEQYF

D gene: -
V gene: TRBV27
clone size: -
J gene: TRBJ1-1
CDR3 DNA: TGTGCCAGCACCAAACTAAACGCAGGGTTAACTGAAGCTTTCTTT
CDR3 protein: CASTKLNAGLTEAFF

D gene: TRBD1
V gene: TRBV18
clone size: -
J gene: TRBJ2-1
CDR3 DNA: TGTGCCAGCTCAAACCGGGACAGGGTTATCAATGAGCAGTTCTTC
CDR3 protein: CASSNRDRVINEQFF

D gene: TRBD1
V gene: TRBV4-3
clone size: -
J gene: TRBJ2-2
CDR3 DNA: TGCGCCAGCAGCCAAGTTGCTGGGACAGGGATCACCGGGGAGCTGTTTTTT
CDR3 protein: CASSQVAGTGITGELFF

D gene: -
V gene: TRBV5-4
clone size: -
J gene: TRBJ2-7
CDR3 DNA: TGTGCCAGCAGCTTGGCCGGGAGTGTCGAGCAGTACTTC
CDR3 protein: CASSLAGSVEQYF

D gene: TRBD1
V gene: TRBV28
clone size: -
J gene: TRBJ1-1
CDR3 DNA: TGTGCCAGCAGTTTATCGCGGGACAGGGGGCGAGGAGGCACTGAAGCTTTCTTT
CDR3 protein: CASSLSRDRGRGGTEAFF

D gene: TRBD2
V gene: TRBV18
clone size: -
J gene: TRBJ2-2
CDR3 DNA: TGTGCCAGCTCACGGACTAGCGGGAAGAGCTGGGAGCTGTTTTTT
CDR3 protein: CASSRTSGKSWELFF

D gene: -
V gene: TRBV6-2/TRBV6-3
clone size: -
J gene: TRBJ2-2
CDR3 DNA: TGTGCCAGCAGTTACCGTCAACTACCCACCGGGGAGCTGTTTTTT
CDR3 protein: CASSYRQLPTGELFF

D gene: TRBD1
V gene: TRBV19
clone size: -
J gene: TRBJ1-1
CDR3 DNA: TGTGCCAGTAGTAGTTACAGGGGTGAAGCTTTCTTT
CDR3 protein: CASSSYRGEAFF

D gene: -
V gene: TRBV9
clone size: -
J gene: TRBJ1-1
CDR3 DNA: TGTGCCAGCAGCGTATCGCCAGACTACGACACTGAAGCTTTCTTT
CDR3 protein: CASSVSPDYDTEAFF

D gene: -
V gene: TRBV7-8
clone size: few
J gene: TRBJ2-7
CDR3 DNA: TGTGCCAGCAGCTTAGGGCGGGCTACCCCTTACGAGCAGTACTTC
CDR3 protein: CASSLGRATPYEQYF

D gene: TRBD1
V gene: TRBV30
clone size: once
J gene: TRBJ2-7
CDR3 DNA: TGTGCCTTGAGCCCGGGACAGGGGGTAAGGGAGCAGTACTTC
CDR3 protein: CALSPGQGVREQYF

D gene: -
V gene: TRBV5-1
clone size: -
J gene: TRBJ2-3
CDR3 DNA: TGCGCCAGCAGCCGGACCGGCCTGGGAGCAGATACGCAGTATTTT
CDR3 protein: CASSRTGLGADTQYF

D gene: TRBD2
V gene: TRBV2
clone size: once
J gene: TRBJ2-3
CDR3 DNA: TGTGCCAGCACAAGTGGGAGGGGCACAGATACGCAGTATTTT
CDR3 protein: CASTSGRGTDTQYF

D gene: -
V gene: TRBV4-1
clone size: -
J gene: TRBJ2-1
CDR3 DNA: TGCGCCAGCAGCCAAGCACGGGGGAATGAGCAGTTCTTC
CDR3 protein: CASSQARGNEQFF

D gene: TRBD2
V gene: TRBV10-3
clone size: -
J gene: TRBJ2-2
CDR3 DNA: TGTGCCATCCGCCCGGGACTAGACACCGGGGAGCTGTTTTTT
CDR3 protein: CAIRPGLDTGELFF

D gene: -
V gene: TRBV2
clone size: -
J gene: TRBJ2-1
CDR3 DNA: TGTGCCAGCATTCGGCTAGCGCGAAACAATGAGCAGTTCTTC
CDR3 protein: CASIRLARNNEQFF

D gene: TRBD2
V gene: TRBV6-6
clone size: few
J gene: TRBJ2-1
CDR3 DNA: TGTGCCAGCAGACCGGGGACGGGAGGGCTGGGCAATGAGCAGTTCTTC
CDR3 protein: CASRPGTGGLGNEQFF

D gene: -
V gene: TRBV15
clone size: -
J gene: TRBJ1-5
CDR3 DNA: TGTGCCACCAGCAGGGAAAGGGGGCCCCAGCATTTT
CDR3 protein: CATSRERGPQHF

D gene: TRBD1
V gene: TRBV19
clone size: -
J gene: TRBJ1-2
CDR3 DNA: TGTGCCAGTAGCGACAGGGGTACGGGAGGCTACACCTTC
CDR3 protein: CASSDRGTGGYTF

D gene: TRBD1
V gene: TRBV27
clone size: few
J gene: TRBJ2-2
CDR3 DNA: TGTGCCAGCAGCCGGGGACAGGTCGGCGGGGAGCTGTTTTTT
CDR3 protein: CASSRGQVGGELFF

D gene: -
V gene: TRBV28
clone size: -
J gene: TRBJ1-2
CDR3 DNA: TGTGCCAGCAGTTCTCCTACAGGAATCGGATCTAACTATGGCTACACCTTC
CDR3 protein: CASSSPTGIGSNYGYTF